This TCR beta chain derives from a study of regulatory T cells in long-lasting Graves disease. General observations from the study: Newly diagnosed Graves' patients had higher TCR diversity than persistent ones. There were preferences for TRBV28, TRBJ1-2 and TRBJ2-5 in persistent disease.

Investigators prepared the TCR beta libraries by applying iRepertoire HTBI primers and Arm-PCR of CDR3 regions. TCRdb re-analysed the multiplex PCR reads in MiXCR, keeping a single row per CDR3 protein. The sample consists of some 370,000 distinct CDR3 sequences, around 20% of them appearing once. The V end lost 3 bases, the J end lost 0 bases, and 11 bases lay between the germline ends. Germline CDR1 and CDR2: DFQATT and SNEGSKA (reference sequence). The CDR3 consists of 14 residues. Time point meaning: persistent/refractory GD, antithyroid drugs over 5 years with positive TRAb. Isolated PBMC RNA provided the starting material for the TCR library. The authors drew patients from an endocrinology department in Xi'an, China. This clonotype was detected a few times. Its cognate antigen is unknown.

The specimen was peripheral blood mononuclear cells (PBMCs), collected when the disease was refractory, from a patient treated with antithyroid drugs. This clonotype was sampled from a female donor with Graves disease. The chain joins TRBV20-1 to TRBJ1-1, with unresolved D. The chain's CDR3 is CSASWAAMNTEAFF. Written as DNA, the CDR3 is TGCAGTGCTAGTTGGGCGGCTATGAACACTGAAGCTTTCTTT.